This entry describes one TCR beta chain. Its cognate antigen is unknown. TCRdb fed the 5' RACE reads into MiXCR, producing one record per CDR3 protein. The sample contains some 1,600,000 distinct CDR3 sequences, more than 30% of which appear only once. The data originate from a study of identical twins. V was pared by 3 bases and J by 6 bases, with 9 bases between. This CDR3 has 14 residues. Germline V gives CDR1 SEHNR, CDR2 FQNEAQ (reference sequence). Study outcomes and limitations: Sequences that were beta out-of-frame showed weaker excess twin sharing. Insertions were reduced in abundant cord blood beta clonotypes but not in memory repertoires.

The gene calls are TRBV7-9 and TRBJ2-6; the D is unclear. This clonotype was obtained from a newborn girl in good health. The sample consisted of cord blood. This chain's CDR3 is CASSFFPSANVLTF. The CDR3 DNA reads TGTGCCAGCAGCTTCTTTCCATCGGCCAACGTCCTGACTTTC.